This entry features one TCR beta chain sequence. Its specificity is unknown. These data are taken from a study of human T cells and chemical hapten exposure. Across the whole study: Across samples, TCR yields varied, mostly owing to small differences in pooled library volumes.

General study findings and limits: TCRs above 1 in 1000 frequency stayed constant with DPC sensitization.

As the library was built, unique molecular identifiers were attached to individual cDNA molecules. Per the original data handling: Sample TCR counts, which ranged from roughly 20,000 to 750,000, had a median of roughly 100,000. Via MiXCR, TCRdb re-called the reads, giving one row per CDR3 protein. The V and J calls and clone size come from TCRdb's table, not from the authors' own analysis. The table lists about 120,000 distinct CDR3 sequences, 8.5% to 9% of them singletons. The total RNA was obtained from whole blood that was not fractionated. The receptor was derived from a human donor in good health. Some clones in this sample may be carry-over from other donors' samples. Input material: whole blood.

The DNA of the CDR3 is TGCGCCAGCAGCTCCCCTGGGGGCAGCAATCAGCCCCAGCATTTT. Protein: CASSSPGGSNQPQHF. The chain links TRBV4-1 to TRBJ1-5; tentatively, D is TRBD1 (6 bases). The germline V and J ends were trimmed by 5 bases and 1 base, with 12 bases remaining between them. Germline V gives CDR1 MGHRA, CDR2 YSYEKL. There are 15 residues in the CDR3.